This T cell receptor (beta chain) appears in the sequencing data of a study of blood T cell repertoires in COVID-19. Study details: Sample material is recorded as cDNA or gDNA derived from T cells, B-cell-depleted T cells, or PBMCs.

Profiling relied on immunoSEQ multiplex PCR, and the TCRdb table lists in-frame clones only, not all of them. The table shows 40,000 to 50,000 clones, with 80% to 90% occurring only once. Germline V gene lookup returns CDR1 SQVTM and CDR2 ANQGSEA. V was trimmed by 7 bases and J by 5 bases, leaving 17 bases between them. This CDR3 is built from 13 residues. The gene calls are TRBV29-1 and TRBJ2-5; D gene unclear. This TCR came from a human donor in a cohort sampled during active COVID-19. The sequenced material came from peripheral blood. CDR3 coding DNA: TGCAGCGCCCCCGGTTTAGCTTGGGAGACCCAGTACTTC. This sequence encodes CSAPGLAWETQYF.